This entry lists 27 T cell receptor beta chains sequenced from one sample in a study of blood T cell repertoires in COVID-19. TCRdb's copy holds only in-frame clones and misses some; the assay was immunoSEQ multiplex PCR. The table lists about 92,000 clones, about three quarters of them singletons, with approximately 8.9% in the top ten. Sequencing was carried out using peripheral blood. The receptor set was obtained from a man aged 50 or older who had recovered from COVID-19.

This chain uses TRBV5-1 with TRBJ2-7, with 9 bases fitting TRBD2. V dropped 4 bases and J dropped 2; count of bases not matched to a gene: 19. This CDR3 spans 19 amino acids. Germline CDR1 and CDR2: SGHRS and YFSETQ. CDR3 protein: CASSRFSGGLRSSTYEQYF. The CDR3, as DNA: TGCGCCAGCAGCAGATTTAGCGGGGGCCTCAGGTCTTCCACCTACGAGCAGTACTTC.

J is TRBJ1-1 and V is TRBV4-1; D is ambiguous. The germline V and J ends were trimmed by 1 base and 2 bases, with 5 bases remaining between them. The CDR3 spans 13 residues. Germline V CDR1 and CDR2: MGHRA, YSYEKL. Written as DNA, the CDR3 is TGCGCCAGCAGCCAAGTCCTAAACACTGAAGCTTTCTTT. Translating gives CASSQVLNTEAFF.

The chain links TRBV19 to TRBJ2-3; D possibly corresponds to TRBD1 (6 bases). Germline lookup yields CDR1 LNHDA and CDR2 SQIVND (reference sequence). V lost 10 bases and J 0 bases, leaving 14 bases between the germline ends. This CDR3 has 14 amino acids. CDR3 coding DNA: TGTGCCACCAAGACAGGACCTAGCACAGATACGCAGTATTTT. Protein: CATKTGPSTDTQYF.

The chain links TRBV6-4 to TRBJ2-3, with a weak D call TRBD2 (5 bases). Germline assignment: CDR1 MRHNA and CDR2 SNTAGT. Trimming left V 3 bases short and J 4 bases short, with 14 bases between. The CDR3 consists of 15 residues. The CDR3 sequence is CASSETTTGSDTQYF. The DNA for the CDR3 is TGTGCCAGCAGTGAGACTACAACGGGGTCAGATACGCAGTATTTT.

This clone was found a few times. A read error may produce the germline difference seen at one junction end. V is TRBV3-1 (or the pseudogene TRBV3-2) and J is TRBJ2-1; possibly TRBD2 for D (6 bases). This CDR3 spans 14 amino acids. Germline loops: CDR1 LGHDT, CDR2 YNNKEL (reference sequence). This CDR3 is CASSHQGGYSEQFF. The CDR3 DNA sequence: TGTGCCAGCAGCCACCAGGGAGGTTACAGTGAGCAGTTCTTC.

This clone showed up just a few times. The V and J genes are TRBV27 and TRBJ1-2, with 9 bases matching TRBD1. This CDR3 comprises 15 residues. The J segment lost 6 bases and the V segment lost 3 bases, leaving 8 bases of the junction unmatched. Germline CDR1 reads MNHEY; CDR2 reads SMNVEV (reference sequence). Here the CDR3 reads CASSFQTGGLHGYTF. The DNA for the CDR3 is TGTGCCAGCAGTTTTCAGACAGGGGGTCTACATGGCTACACCTTC.

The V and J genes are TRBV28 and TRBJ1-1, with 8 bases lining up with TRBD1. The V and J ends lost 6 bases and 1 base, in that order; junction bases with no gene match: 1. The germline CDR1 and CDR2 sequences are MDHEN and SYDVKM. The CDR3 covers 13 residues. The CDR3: CASRGTGNTEAFF. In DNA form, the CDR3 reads TGTGCCAGCAGGGGGACAGGGAACACTGAAGCTTTCTTT.

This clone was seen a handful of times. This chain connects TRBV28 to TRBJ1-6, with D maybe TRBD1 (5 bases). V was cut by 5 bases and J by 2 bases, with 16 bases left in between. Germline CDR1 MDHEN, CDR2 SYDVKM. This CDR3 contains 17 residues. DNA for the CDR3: TGTGCCAGCAGTCCAGGGTCCAGCCGGACCTATAATTCACCCCTCCACTTT. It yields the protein CASSPGSSRTYNSPLHF.

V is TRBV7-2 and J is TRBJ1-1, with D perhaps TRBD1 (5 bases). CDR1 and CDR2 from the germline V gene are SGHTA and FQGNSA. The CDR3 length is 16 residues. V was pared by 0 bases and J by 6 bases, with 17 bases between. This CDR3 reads CASSLAHLGLTPEAFF. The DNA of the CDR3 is TGTGCCAGCAGCTTAGCCCACCTGGGACTTACTCCTGAAGCTTTCTTT.

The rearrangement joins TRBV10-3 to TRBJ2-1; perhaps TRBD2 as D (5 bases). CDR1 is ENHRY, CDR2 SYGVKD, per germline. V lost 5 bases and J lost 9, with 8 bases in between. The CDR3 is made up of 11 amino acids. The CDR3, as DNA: TGTGCCATCAGTACCGCGGGTGAGCAGTTCTTC. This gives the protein CAISTAGEQFF.

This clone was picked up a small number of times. DNA of the CDR3: TGCAGTGCTAGCCCAGGGGGCGGCTACACCTTC. This translates into CSASPGGGYTF. J is TRBJ1-2 and V is TRBV20-1; 8 positions match TRBD1. Germline V gene sequence: CDR1 DFQATT, CDR2 SNEGSKA (reference sequence). This CDR3 contains 11 residues. V gave up 3 bases and J gave up 8 bases; unmatched junction bases: 2.

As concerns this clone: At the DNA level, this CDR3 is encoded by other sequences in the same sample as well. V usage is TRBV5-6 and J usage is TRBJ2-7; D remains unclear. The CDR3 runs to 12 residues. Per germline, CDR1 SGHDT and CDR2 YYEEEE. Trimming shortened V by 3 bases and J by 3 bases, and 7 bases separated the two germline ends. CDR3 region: CASSSRGYEQYF. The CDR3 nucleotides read TGTGCCAGCAGCTCCCGAGGCTACGAGCAGTACTTC.

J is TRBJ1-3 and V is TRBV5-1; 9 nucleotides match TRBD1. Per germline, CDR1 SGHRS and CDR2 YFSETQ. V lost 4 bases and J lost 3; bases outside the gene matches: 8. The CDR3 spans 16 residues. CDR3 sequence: CASSPGTTGGGNTIYF. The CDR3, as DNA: TGCGCCAGCAGCCCCGGGACGACAGGGGGTGGAAACACCATATATTTT.

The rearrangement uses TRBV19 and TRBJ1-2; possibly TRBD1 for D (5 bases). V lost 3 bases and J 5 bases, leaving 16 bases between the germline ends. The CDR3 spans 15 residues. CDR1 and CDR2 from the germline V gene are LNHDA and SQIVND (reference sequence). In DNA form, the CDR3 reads TGTGCCAGTAGTATCCCCTCCCTCGGGACTTATGGCTACACCTTC. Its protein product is CASSIPSLGTYGYTF.

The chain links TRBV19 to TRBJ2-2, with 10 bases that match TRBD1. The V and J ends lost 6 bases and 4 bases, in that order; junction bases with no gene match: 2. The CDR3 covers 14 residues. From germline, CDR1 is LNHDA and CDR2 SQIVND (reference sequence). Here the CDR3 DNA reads TGTGCCAGTAGGGGGACAGGGGTCACCGGGGAGCTGTTTTTT. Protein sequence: CASRGTGVTGELFF.

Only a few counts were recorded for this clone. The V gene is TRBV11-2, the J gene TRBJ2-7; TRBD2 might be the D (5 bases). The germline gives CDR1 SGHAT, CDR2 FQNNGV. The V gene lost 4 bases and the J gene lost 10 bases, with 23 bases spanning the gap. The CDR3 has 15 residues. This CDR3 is CASSSLFTGPAGQYF. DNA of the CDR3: TGTGCCAGCAGCTCACTCTTTACTGGACCGGCGGGCCAGTACTTC.

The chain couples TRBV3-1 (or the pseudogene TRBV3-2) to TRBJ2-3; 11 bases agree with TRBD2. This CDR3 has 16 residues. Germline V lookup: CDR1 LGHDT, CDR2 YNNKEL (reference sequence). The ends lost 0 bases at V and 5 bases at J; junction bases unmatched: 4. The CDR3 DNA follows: TGTGCCAGCAGCCAAGATCTACTAGCGGGGGAAGATACGCAGTATTTT. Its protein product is CASSQDLLAGEDTQYF.

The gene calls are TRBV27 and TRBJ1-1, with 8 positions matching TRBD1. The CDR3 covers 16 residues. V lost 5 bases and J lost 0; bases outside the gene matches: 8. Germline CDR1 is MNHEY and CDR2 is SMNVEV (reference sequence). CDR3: CASSPVTGGVNTEAFF. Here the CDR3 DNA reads TGTGCCAGCAGTCCAGTTACAGGGGGAGTGAACACTGAAGCTTTCTTT.

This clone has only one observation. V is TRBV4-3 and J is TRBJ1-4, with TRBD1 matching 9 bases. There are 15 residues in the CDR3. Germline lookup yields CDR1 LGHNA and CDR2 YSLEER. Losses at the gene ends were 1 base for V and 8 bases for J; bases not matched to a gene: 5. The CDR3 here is CASSQAGQGREKLFF. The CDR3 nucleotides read TGCGCCAGCAGCCAAGCGGGACAGGGAAGGGAAAAACTGTTTTTT.

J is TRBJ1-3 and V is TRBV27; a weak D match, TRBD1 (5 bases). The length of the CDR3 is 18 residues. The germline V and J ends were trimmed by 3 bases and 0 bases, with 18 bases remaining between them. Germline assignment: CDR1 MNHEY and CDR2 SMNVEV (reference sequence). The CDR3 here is CASSFSAHPGFSGNTIYF. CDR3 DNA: TGTGCCAGCAGTTTTTCCGCTCACCCAGGGTTCTCTGGAAACACCATATATTTT.

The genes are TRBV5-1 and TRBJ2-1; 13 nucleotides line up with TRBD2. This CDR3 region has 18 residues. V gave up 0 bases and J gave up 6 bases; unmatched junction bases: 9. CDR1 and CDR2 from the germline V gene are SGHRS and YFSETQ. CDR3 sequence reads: CASSLGTSGRSWANEQFF. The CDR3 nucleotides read TGCGCCAGCAGCTTGGGGACTAGCGGGAGAAGTTGGGCCAATGAGCAGTTCTTC.

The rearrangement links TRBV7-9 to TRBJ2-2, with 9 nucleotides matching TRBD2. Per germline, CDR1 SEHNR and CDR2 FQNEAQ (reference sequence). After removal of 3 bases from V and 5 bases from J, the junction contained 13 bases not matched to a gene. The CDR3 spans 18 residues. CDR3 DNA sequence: TGTGCCAGCAGCTTGAATTCTCCGGGACTAGCAAGGACCGGGGAGCTGTTTTTT. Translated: CASSLNSPGLARTGELFF.

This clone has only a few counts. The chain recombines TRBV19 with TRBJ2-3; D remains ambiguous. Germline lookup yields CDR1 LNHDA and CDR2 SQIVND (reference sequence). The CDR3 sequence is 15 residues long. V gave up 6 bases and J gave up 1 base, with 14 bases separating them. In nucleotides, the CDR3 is TGTGCCAGTAGCAACCCTGAGGCGGGCACAGATACGCAGTATTTT. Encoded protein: CASSNPEAGTDTQYF.

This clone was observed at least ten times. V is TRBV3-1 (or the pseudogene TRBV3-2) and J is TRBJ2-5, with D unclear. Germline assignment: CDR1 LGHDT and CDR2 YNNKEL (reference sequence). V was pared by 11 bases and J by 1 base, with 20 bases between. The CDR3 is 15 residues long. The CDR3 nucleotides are TGTGCCGGATCCTTAGGAGCCCCCTTCCAAGAGACCCAGTACTTC. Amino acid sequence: CAGSLGAPFQETQYF.

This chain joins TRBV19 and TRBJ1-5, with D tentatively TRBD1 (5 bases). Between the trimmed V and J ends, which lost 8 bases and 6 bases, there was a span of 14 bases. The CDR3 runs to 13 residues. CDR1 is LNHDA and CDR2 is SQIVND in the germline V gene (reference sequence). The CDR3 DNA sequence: TGTGCCAGTTGTGGAGGGGAGGCTCAGCCCCAGCATTTT. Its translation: CASCGGEAQPQHF.

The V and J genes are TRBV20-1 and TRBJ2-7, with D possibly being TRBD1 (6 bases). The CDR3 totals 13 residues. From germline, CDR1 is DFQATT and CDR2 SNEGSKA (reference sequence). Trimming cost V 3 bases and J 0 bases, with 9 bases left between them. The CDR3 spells CSASTGSSYEQYF. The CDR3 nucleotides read TGCAGTGCTAGTACAGGGAGCTCCTACGAGCAGTACTTC.

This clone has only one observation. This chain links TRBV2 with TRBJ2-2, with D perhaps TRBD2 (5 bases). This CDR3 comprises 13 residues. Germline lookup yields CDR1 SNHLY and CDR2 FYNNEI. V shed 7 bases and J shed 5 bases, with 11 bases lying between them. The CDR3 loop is CASKKTGTGELFF. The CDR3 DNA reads TGTGCCAGCAAAAAGACGGGGACCGGGGAGCTGTTTTTT. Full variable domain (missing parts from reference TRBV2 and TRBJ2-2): EPEVTQTPSHQVTQMGQEVILRCVPISNHLYFYWYRQILGQKVEFLVSFYNNEISEKSEIFDDQFSVERPDGSNFTLKIRSTKLEDSAMYFCASKKTGTGELFFGEGSRLTVL.